The clone carrying this T cell receptor beta chain was detected only once. Its specificity is unknown. The CDR3 length is 13 residues. V was shortened by 6 bases and J by 8 bases, with 16 bases between the two germline ends. CDR1 and CDR2 (germline): MRHNA, SNTAGT. This specimen belongs to a study of persistence of HIV-infected CD4 T cells. Study results and limitations: Antigen-responding cells were enriched for degenerate expanded CDR3beta sequences. TCR analyses could not target the rare provirus-carrying CMV-responding cells.

An overlapping HIV-1 Gag peptide pool stimulated these cells at 0.95 to 1 ug/peptide/mL. Sorting selected CD4+ T cells upregulating both CD40 ligand and CD69. This was the immunoSEQ version 4 assay in survey mode. Assay used: immunoSEQ multiplex PCR; TCRdb lists only in-frame clones, some missing. The sample has under 35,000 clones; roughly 71% are singletons. This chain connects TRBV6-4 to TRBJ1-2; D ambiguous. The material sequenced was CD4+ T cells sorted from PBMCs after approximately 19-hour stimulation, taken from a patient who received antiretroviral therapy. This TCR was recovered from an adult man with HIV who was CMV-seropositive. CDR3 sequence: CASSPTRGGGYTF. The CDR3 DNA sequence: TGTGCCAGCAGCCCGACCCGGGGTGGAGGCTACACCTTC.